This TCR beta chain is drawn from a study of cytomegalovirus exposure and HLA in healthy donors. Findings and limits, study-wide: Most TCR sequences were uncommon, yet certain public TCRs appeared in many donors. Serostatus for CMV was the only available immune exposure information.

60 Vbeta and 13 Jbeta primers were used in PCR. Using immunoSEQ multiplex PCR, the repertoire was profiled, and TCRdb retains in-frame clones only, with some absent. This sample carries approximately 110,000 clones, 55% to 70% of them seen once, and the ten largest clones take 2% to 2.5%. Healthy people donating bone marrow made up the donors. The CDR3 consists of 15 residues. V was pared by 5 bases and J by 5 bases, with 19 bases between. Looked up from germline, CDR1 is MDHEN and CDR2 is SYDVKM. With respect to this clone: Its antigen is undetermined.

The sequencing input was PBMCs. This sequence joins TRBV28 and TRBJ2-7; no clear D gene. The clonotype comes from a woman between 25 and 40 years old in good health and CMV-seronegative. CDR3 sequence (DNA): TGTGCCAGCAGTGCCCAGACCGGAGCACAACACGAGCAGTACTTC. Encoded protein: CASSAQTGAQHEQYF.